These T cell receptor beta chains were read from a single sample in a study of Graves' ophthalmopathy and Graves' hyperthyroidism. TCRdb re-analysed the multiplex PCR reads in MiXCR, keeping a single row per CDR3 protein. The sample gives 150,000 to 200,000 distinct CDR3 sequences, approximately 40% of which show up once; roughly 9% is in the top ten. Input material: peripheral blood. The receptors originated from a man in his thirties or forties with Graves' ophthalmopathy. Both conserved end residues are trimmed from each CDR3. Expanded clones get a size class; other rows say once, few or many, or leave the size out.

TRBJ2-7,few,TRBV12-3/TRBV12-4,ASNRQSGPYEQY
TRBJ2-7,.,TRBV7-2,ASSFGSSYSYEQY
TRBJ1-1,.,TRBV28,ASSLPGARQGTAF
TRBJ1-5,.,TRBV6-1,ASSAEDRGNQPQH
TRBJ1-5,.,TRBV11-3,ASSYTRGQPQH
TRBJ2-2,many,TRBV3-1,ASSQSTRGGELF
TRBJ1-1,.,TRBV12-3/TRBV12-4,ASSQRGGSMNTEAF
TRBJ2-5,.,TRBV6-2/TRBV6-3,ASSYSIGQQETQY
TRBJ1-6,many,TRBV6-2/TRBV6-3,ASIARVAGNSPLH
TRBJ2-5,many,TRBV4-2,ASSPTGTSVQETQYHIQETQY
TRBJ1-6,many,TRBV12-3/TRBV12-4,ASSSTGTNSPLH
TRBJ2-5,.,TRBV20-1,SAPVTGERETQY
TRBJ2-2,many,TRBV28,ASSGTSGPRTGELF
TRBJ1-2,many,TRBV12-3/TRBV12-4,ASSLGLQGGYGYT
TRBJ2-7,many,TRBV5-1,ASSTGRFEQY
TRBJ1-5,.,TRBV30,AWTSGNQPQH
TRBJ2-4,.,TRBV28,ASRRVGINIQY
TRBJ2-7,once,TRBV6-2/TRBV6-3,ASSLARGNEQY
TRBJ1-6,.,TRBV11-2,ASSPRGTSTGSPLH
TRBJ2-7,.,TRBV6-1,ASSASLAVSYEQY
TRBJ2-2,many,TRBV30,AWSLVPGELF
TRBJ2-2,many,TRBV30,AWDKVTGGTGELF
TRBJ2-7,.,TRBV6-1,ASSERTGSYEQY
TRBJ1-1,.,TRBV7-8,ASSLSADLNTEAF
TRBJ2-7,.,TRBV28,ASSSGLGGYEQY
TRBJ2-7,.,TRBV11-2,ASSLLPLPGLPAYEQY
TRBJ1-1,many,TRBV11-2,ASRLQGIDTEAF
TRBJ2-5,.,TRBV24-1,ATIAHSRIQETQY
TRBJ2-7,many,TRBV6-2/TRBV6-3,ASTGLAGRTYEQY
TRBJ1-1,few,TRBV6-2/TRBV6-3,ASSEHREGDTEAF
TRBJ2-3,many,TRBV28,AVGELGTRLPDTQY
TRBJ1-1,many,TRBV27,ASSLRGTITEAF
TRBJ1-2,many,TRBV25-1,ASSEPGADGYT
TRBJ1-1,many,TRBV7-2,ASSLVDANTEAF
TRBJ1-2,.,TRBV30,AYRGQGRGYT
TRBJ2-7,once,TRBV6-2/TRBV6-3,ASSYLWLAHYEQY
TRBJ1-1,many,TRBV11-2,ASSQIKTEAF
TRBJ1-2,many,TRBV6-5,ASSYDGDGIGRGYT
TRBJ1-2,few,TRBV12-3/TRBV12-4,ASRDSANYGYT
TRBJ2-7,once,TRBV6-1,ASSESGRSYEQY
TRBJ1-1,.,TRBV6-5,ASSHRGLNTEAF
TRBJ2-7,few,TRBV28,ASSSQGSSKYEQY
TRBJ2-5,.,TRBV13,ASSKRQGAVETQY
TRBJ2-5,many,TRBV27,ASSWASAETQY
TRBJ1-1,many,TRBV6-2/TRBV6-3,ASRREWAGGNTEAF
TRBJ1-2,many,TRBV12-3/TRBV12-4,ASSLATGGAYGYT
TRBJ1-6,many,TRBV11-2,ASSLVSDGGSYNSPLH
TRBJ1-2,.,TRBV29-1,SVDLDGTDSYGYT
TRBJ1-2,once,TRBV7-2,ASSLDGVFGYT
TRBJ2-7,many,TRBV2,ASSADGDYEQY
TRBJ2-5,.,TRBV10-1,ASSTGQAPETQY
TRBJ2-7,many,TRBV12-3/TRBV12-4,ASRASGHSYEQY
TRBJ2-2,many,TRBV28,ASSFWTSHGELF
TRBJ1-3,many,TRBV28,ASITGTGNTIY
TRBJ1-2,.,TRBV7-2,ASSTRQAANYGYT
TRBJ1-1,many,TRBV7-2,ASSLAGRGLGTEAF
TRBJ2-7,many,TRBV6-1,ASTKLPGQGADEQY
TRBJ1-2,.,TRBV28,ASSRDRGSDGYT
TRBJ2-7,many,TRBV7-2,AGSFFHLVSYEQY